Below, 26 T cell receptor beta chains from the same sample are listed, as sequenced in a study of T cell responses to AZD1222 COVID-19 vaccine. Measured with immunoSEQ multiplex PCR; TCRdb has only the in-frame clones, and not every one. Of approximately 100,000 clones in the sample, roughly 89% were seen once. This sample comprised peripheral blood, obtained on day 0 of AZD1222 vaccination. Receptors originate from an adult in good health.

This clone was observed once. V is TRBV7-8 and J is TRBJ1-5, with 9 bases fitting TRBD1. Germline assignment: CDR1 SGHVS and CDR2 FQNEAQ. With V trimmed by 1 base and J by 1 base, 5 bases remained unmatched. CDR3 length: 17 amino acids. CDR3 in amino acids: CASSLGGTGRSNQPQHF. Written as DNA, the CDR3 is TGTGCCAGCAGCTTAGGAGGGACAGGGCGAAGCAATCAGCCCCAGCATTTT. The entire variable domain, with the rest obtained from reference TRBV7-8 and TRBJ1-5, is as follows: GAGVSQSPRYKVAKRGQDVALRCDPISGHVSLFWYQQALGQGPEFLTYFQNEAQLDKSGLPSDRFFAERPEGSVSTLKIQRTQQEDSAVYLCASSLGGTGRSNQPQHFGDGTRLSIL.

The rearrangement links TRBV9 to TRBJ1-5, with unresolved D. The germline gives CDR1 SGDLS, CDR2 YYNGEE. The CDR3 is 15 residues long. With 0 bases removed from V and 7 bases from J, the gap between germline ends came to 14 bases. DNA of the CDR3: TGTGCCAGCAGCGTAGGGGAGGGATTTGGGCAGCCCCAGCATTTT. This encodes CASSVGEGFGQPQHF.

V gene TRBV5-1 combines with J gene TRBJ2-1; D perhaps matches TRBD2 (5 bases). Germline V lookup: CDR1 SGHRS, CDR2 YFSETQ. V was clipped by 4 bases and J by 2 bases, with 10 bases between them. The CDR3 contains 14 residues. In DNA, the CDR3 is TGCGCCAGCAGCAAGGTGGGAGCCTACAATGAGCAGTTCTTC. As protein: CASSKVGAYNEQFF.

The V call is TRBV6-2 or TRBV6-3, the J call TRBJ2-1, with a possible D match to TRBD2 (5 bases). Germline-derived CDR1 and CDR2 are MNHEY and SVGEGT. Trimming removed 2 bases from V and 6 bases from J, with 11 bases in between. CDR3 length equals 14 residues. DNA of the CDR3: TGTGCCAGCAGTTACCTTGGTGGGAGCAATGAGCAGTTCTTC. This translates into CASSYLGGSNEQFF.

The chain carries TRBV6-2 or TRBV6-3 and TRBJ1-5, with D perhaps TRBD1 (5 bases). Per germline, CDR1 MNHEY and CDR2 SVGEGT. V was clipped by 5 bases and J by 1 base, with 12 bases between them. The CDR3 runs to 15 residues. The CDR3 DNA sequence: TGTGCCAGCAGTGAGGGGCTTATAAGCAATCAGCCCCAGCATTTT. Encoded protein: CASSEGLISNQPQHF.

This clone was counted a single time. This sequence joins TRBV7-2 and TRBJ2-1; no firm D call. The CDR3 loop spans 13 amino acids. Germline CDR1 is SGHTA and CDR2 is FQGNSA. V was clipped by 1 base and J by 8 bases, with 9 bases between them. The CDR3 region is CASSLGGKDEQFF. In nucleotides, the CDR3 is TGTGCCAGCAGCTTAGGGGGTAAGGATGAGCAGTTCTTC.

As for this clone: The identical CDR3 is also encoded by other nucleotide sequences in the sample. The chain combines TRBV5-4 with TRBJ2-7; TRBD1 agrees at 7 bases. The germline V gene has CDR1 SGHNT and CDR2 YYREEE (reference sequence). V gave up 1 base and J gave up 3 bases; unmatched junction bases: 1. CDR3 length equals 13 residues. The CDR3 is CASSLTGDYEQYF. The DNA for the CDR3 is TGTGCCAGCAGCTTGACAGGGGACTACGAGCAGTACTTC.

The chain joins TRBV28 to TRBJ1-2, with D possibly TRBD1 on 6 matching bases. Germline CDR1 is MDHEN and CDR2 is SYDVKM. The length of the CDR3 is 14 residues. The V end was cut by 6 bases, the J end by 4 bases, with 15 bases between. The DNA for the CDR3 is TGTGCCAGCAGCCTAACAGGGTTACTCTATGGCTACACCTTC. Translation gives CASSLTGLLYGYTF.

This clone appeared a few times. This sequence joins TRBV2 and TRBJ2-1, with 10 bases lining up with TRBD2. Germline CDR1 is SNHLY and CDR2 is FYNNEI. The CDR3 length is 16 residues. V lost 1 base and J lost 4; bases outside the gene matches: 4. CDR3 sequence: CASSEGTSGRYNEQFF. The CDR3 nucleotides are TGTGCCAGCAGTGAAGGGACTAGCGGAAGATACAATGAGCAGTTCTTC.

This clone was observed a few times. The rearrangement uses TRBV11-2 and TRBJ2-3, with D possibly matching TRBD2 (6 bases). Per germline, CDR1 SGHAT and CDR2 FQNNGV. With 2 bases removed from V and 3 bases from J, the gap between germline ends came to 9 bases. The CDR3 length is 14 residues. The CDR3 DNA reads as TGTGCCAGCAGCTTATTGAGCGGGACAGATACGCAGTATTTT. This codes for CASSLLSGTDTQYF.

The V and J genes are TRBV7-9 and TRBJ1-3; D is undetermined. Trimming left V 2 bases short and J 2 bases short, with 7 bases between. The CDR3 extends over 14 amino acids. CDR1 and CDR2 (germline): SEHNR, FQNEAQ (reference sequence). For the CDR3, the DNA is TGTGCCAGCAGCTTACCTATCCCTGGAAACACCATATATTTT. It translates to CASSLPIPGNTIYF.

The J gene is TRBJ2-1, the V gene TRBV18, with 8 bases lining up with TRBD2. Trimming removed 1 base from V and 8 bases from J; junction bases left unmatched: 10. CDR3 length: 16 amino acids. Germline V gene data show CDR1 as KGHSH and CDR2 as LQKENI. For the CDR3, the DNA is TGTGCCAGCTCACCACAGCCGGGACTAGAAACCCATGAGCAGTTCTTC. Protein sequence: CASSPQPGLETHEQFF.

This clone was detected once. The chain carries TRBV7-2 and TRBJ2-7, with 8 bases aligning to TRBD2. CDR1 and CDR2 from the germline V gene are SGHTA and FQGNSA. Trimming took 5 bases from V and 6 from J; bases not matched to a gene: 9. The CDR3 is made up of 14 amino acids. CDR3 region: CASSTTSGGIEQYF. CDR3 nucleotides: TGTGCCAGCAGCACTACTAGCGGAGGGATCGAGCAGTACTTC. Full variable domain (outside the CDR3, taken from reference TRBV7-2 and TRBJ2-7): GAGVSQSPSNKVTEKGKDVELRCDPISGHTALYWYRQSLGQGLEFLIYFQGNSAPDKSGLPSDRFSAERTGGSVSTLTIQRTQQEDSAVYLCASSTTSGGIEQYFGPGTRLTVT.

The chain couples TRBV5-1 to TRBJ1-1; TRBD1 might be the D (6 bases). Per the germline V gene, CDR1 is SGHRS and CDR2 is YFSETQ. This CDR3 has 16 residues. V gave up 2 bases and J gave up 1 base, with 15 bases separating them. CDR3 amino acids: CASSFGQGIRNTEAFF. The CDR3 DNA follows: TGCGCCAGCAGCTTCGGGCAGGGGATTAGGAACACTGAAGCTTTCTTT.

This clone was seen more than once but under ten times. The CDR3 nucleotides read TGTGCCAGCAGCCCGACTAGCGGCACGAACACCGGGGAGCTGTTTTTT. Amino acids: CASSPTSGTNTGELFF. The chain carries TRBV9 and TRBJ2-2, with TRBD2 identical over 9 bases. V shed 4 bases, J shed 0 bases, and the junction held 4 bases outside the gene matches. Germline assignment: CDR1 SGDLS and CDR2 YYNGEE. The CDR3 runs to 16 residues.

The CDR3, as DNA: TGTGCCGGGGGGGGACAGTTATCCAATCAGCCCCAGCATTTT. Translating it yields CAGGGQLSNQPQHF. The V gene is TRBV6-5, the J gene TRBJ1-5; 7 bases map to TRBD1. CDR1 and CDR2 from the germline V gene are MNHEY and SVGAGI. The CDR3 is 14 amino acids. V lost 11 bases, J lost 3 bases, and 10 bases stayed unmatched.

Points on this clone: The junction differs from germline at one of its ends, possibly a read error. The V and J genes are TRBV29-1 and TRBJ2-5, with 11 bases that match TRBD1. Germline V CDR1 and CDR2: SQVTM, ANQGSEA. The CDR3 loop spans 12 amino acids. The CDR3 spells CSVDRGQATQYF. The DNA of the CDR3 is TGCAGCGTGGACAGGGGGCAAGCGACCCAGTACTTC.

CDR3 DNA sequence: TGTGCCAGCAGTGATGGACAGGGTGCGGATACGCAGTATTTT. It encodes CASSDGQGADTQYF. The V and J genes are TRBV6-1 and TRBJ2-3, with 8 bases lining up with TRBD1. The ends lost 3 bases at V and 6 bases at J; junction bases unmatched: 5. The CDR3 consists of 14 residues. Germline loops: CDR1 MNHNS, CDR2 SASEGT.

V gene TRBV4-1 combines with J gene TRBJ2-7; the match to TRBD2 covers 10 bases. The CDR3 sequence is 16 residues long. In germline, CDR1 is MGHRA, CDR2 YSYEKL. J gave up 3 bases and V 4 bases, and 9 bases lay outside the gene matches. DNA of the CDR3: TGCGCCAGCAGCCTAGGAGGAAGGACTAGCGGCTACGAGCAGTACTTC. This gives the protein CASSLGGRTSGYEQYF.

V is TRBV5-4 and J is TRBJ2-3, with D uncertain. The V and J ends lost 2 bases and 4 bases respectively, with 8 bases between them. CDR3 length: 13 amino acids. Germline V gene sequence: CDR1 SGHNT, CDR2 YYREEE (reference sequence). The CDR3 protein is CASSLSPPDTQYF. The CDR3 DNA reads as TGTGCCAGCAGCTTAAGCCCCCCAGATACGCAGTATTTT.

This clone has a handful of counts. V is TRBV5-4 and J is TRBJ1-6, with D possibly TRBD1 on 6 matching bases. The CDR3 runs to 15 residues. The V end lost 3 bases, the J end lost 10 bases, and 17 bases lay between the germline ends. Germline V CDR1 and CDR2: SGHNT, YYREEE (reference sequence). CDR3: CASSSEGGGRSPLHF. DNA for the CDR3: TGTGCCAGCAGCTCGGAGGGGGGCGGGCGGTCACCCCTCCACTTT.

This rearrangement joins TRBV5-8 to TRBJ2-7, with D uncertain. V was clipped by 2 bases and J by 7 bases, with 13 bases between them. This CDR3 contains 13 residues. Germline V CDR1 and CDR2: SGHTS, YDEGEE. This CDR3 is CASSFFSGWEQYF. The CDR3 coding sequence is TGTGCCAGCAGCTTTTTTTCCGGGTGGGAGCAGTACTTC.

In this sample, this clone turned up a few times. V gene TRBV6-1 combines with J gene TRBJ1-6, with a weak D call TRBD1 (6 bases). The CDR3 runs to 15 residues. Germline values: CDR1 MNHNS, CDR2 SASEGT. V lost 1 base and J lost 7, with 11 bases in between. CDR3 loop: CASSEVRTANSPLHF. Here the CDR3 DNA reads TGTGCCAGCAGTGAAGTTCGGACAGCCAATTCACCCCTCCACTTT.

The J gene is TRBJ1-6, the V gene TRBV14, with TRBD1 matching over 10 bases. V lost 1 base and J lost 1; bases outside the gene matches: 4. The germline V gene has CDR1 SGHDN and CDR2 FVKESK. This CDR3 spans 18 amino acids. The CDR3 DNA sequence: TGTGCCAGCAGCCAAGGACAGGGGGCCGGTTCCTATAATTCACCCCTCCACTTT. This translates into CASSQGQGAGSYNSPLHF.

The chain is built from TRBV11-2 and TRBJ2-3, with a weak D call TRBD2 (6 bases). Trimming removed 1 base at V and 9 bases at J, with 14 bases between. This CDR3 has 14 amino acids. The germline V gene has CDR1 SGHAT and CDR2 FQNNGV. The CDR3 sequence: CASSLVPGRETQYF. The CDR3 DNA sequence: TGTGCCAGCAGCTTAGTCCCCGGACGGGAGACGCAGTATTTT.

This clone came up a few times. The V and J genes are TRBV6-4 and TRBJ2-1; 9 bases line up with TRBD2. Germline V CDR1 and CDR2: MRHNA, SNTAGT. The CDR3 is 12 amino acids. The junction had 4 bases not matched to a gene; V was cut back by 9 bases and J by 7 bases. The CDR3 DNA is TGTGCCAGTAGACTAGCGGCGAATGAGCAGTTCTTC. It codes for CASRLAANEQFF.